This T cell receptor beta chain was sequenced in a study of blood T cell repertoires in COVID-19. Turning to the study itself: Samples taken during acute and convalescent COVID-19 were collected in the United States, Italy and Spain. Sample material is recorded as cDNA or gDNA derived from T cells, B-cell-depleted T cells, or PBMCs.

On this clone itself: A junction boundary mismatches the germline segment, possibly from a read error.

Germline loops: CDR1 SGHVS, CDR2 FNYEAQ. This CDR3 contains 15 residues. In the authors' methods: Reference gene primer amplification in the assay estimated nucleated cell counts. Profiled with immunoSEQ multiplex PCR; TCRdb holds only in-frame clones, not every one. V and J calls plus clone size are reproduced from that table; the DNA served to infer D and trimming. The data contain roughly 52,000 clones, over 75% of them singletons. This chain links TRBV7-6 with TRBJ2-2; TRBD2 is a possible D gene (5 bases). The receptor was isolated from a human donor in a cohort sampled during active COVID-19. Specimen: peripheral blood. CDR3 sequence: CASSLAGSHTGELFF. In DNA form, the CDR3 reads TGTGCCAGCAGCCTAGCCGGGTCACACACCGGGGAGCTGTTTTTT. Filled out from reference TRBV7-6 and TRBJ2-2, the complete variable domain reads GAGVSQSPRYKVTKRGQDVALRCDPISGHVSLYWYRQALGQGPEFLTYFNYEAQQDKSGLPNDRFSAERPEGSISTLTIQRTEQRDSAMYRCASSLAGSHTGELFFGEGSRLTVL.